Below are 4 T cell receptor beta chains sequenced from a single sample in a study of shared T cell receptors in the human thymus. TCRdb's table, derived via immunoSEQ multiplex PCR, lists solely in-frame clones and lacks some. The profile covers about 380,000 clones, with over 90% appearing a single time and 0.015% to 0.025% taken by the ten largest. The material sequenced was thymocytes. These receptors all stem from a human donor.

The chain couples TRBV4-3 to TRBJ2-4, with D maybe TRBD1 (6 bases). V lost 4 bases and J 0 bases, leaving 28 bases between the germline ends. The germline CDR1 and CDR2 sequences are LGHNA and YSLEER. The CDR3 extends over 21 amino acids. The CDR3 here is CASSPLPFIPGHDIAKNIQYF. The CDR3 nucleotides read TGCGCCAGCAGCCCCTTACCCTTTATACCGGGACACGATATAGCCAAAAACATTCAGTACTTC.

V and J are TRBV28 and TRBJ2-3, with 7 bases aligning to TRBD2. V dropped 6 bases and J dropped 3; count of bases not matched to a gene: 21. The CDR3 is 19 amino acids. The germline gives CDR1 MDHEN, CDR2 SYDVKM. The CDR3 DNA reads TGTGCCAGCAGCTCCCAGGTTACTAGCGCGATTCGCTATACAGATACGCAGTATTTT. This gives the protein CASSSQVTSAIRYTDTQYF.

This clone was counted once. This chain uses TRBV2 with TRBJ2-3; TRBD2 aligns across 10 bases. The CDR3 is 15 amino acids. V trimming: 5 bases; J trimming: 4 bases; junction bases outside the gene matches: 6. Per the germline V gene, CDR1 is SNHLY and CDR2 is FYNNEI. CDR3 nucleotide sequence: TGTGCCAGCAGTAGGGGGACTAGCGTTCCAGATACGCAGTATTTT. Translated: CASSRGTSVPDTQYF.

This sequence joins TRBV5-1 and TRBJ2-7; D gene ambiguous. Germline CDR1 and CDR2: SGHRS and YFSETQ. The CDR3 covers 14 residues. V lost 4 bases to trimming and J lost 1 base, with 12 bases between them. CDR3 residues: CASSLGHRSYEQYF. In DNA, the CDR3 is TGCGCCAGCAGCCTAGGCCACCGGTCCTACGAGCAGTACTTC.